This T cell receptor (beta chain) is from a study of T cell responses to AZD1222 COVID-19 vaccine. Germline V lookup: CDR1 LNHDA, CDR2 SQIVND (reference sequence). V lost 5 bases to trimming and J lost 6 bases, with 15 bases between them. This CDR3 has 14 amino acids. Profiling relied on immunoSEQ multiplex PCR, and the TCRdb table lists in-frame clones only, not all of them. The table lists about 94,000 clones, 75% to 90% of them singletons. This TCR came from an adult who received the AZD1222 COVID-19 vaccine. V usage is TRBV19 and J usage is TRBJ2-3; a weak D match, TRBD2 (6 bases). Here the sequenced sample was peripheral blood, taken 28 days after the second AZD1222 dose. The DNA of the CDR3 is TGTGCCAGTAGTCCAACCTCCCGGGGGGATACGCAGTATTTT. The encoded protein is CASSPTSRGDTQYF.